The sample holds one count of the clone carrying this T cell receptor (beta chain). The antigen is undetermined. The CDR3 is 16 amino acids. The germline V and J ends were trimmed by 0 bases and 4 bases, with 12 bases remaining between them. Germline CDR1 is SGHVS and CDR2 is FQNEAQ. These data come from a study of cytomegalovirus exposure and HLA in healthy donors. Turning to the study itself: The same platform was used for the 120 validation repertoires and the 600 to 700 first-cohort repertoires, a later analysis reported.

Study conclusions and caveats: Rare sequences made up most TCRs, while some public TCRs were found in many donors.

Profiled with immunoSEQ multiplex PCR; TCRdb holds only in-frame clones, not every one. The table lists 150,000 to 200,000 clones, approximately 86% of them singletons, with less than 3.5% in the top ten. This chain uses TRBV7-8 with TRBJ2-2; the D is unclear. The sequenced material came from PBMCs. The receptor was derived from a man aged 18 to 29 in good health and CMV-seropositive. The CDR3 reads CASSLANRYVTGELFF. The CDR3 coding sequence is TGTGCCAGCAGCTTAGCCAACAGATATGTCACCGGGGAGCTGTTTTTT.